This is a list of T cell receptor beta chains from one sample in a study of cytomegalovirus exposure and HLA in healthy donors. Assay: immunoSEQ multiplex PCR; the TCRdb copy retains only in-frame clones and omits some. The sample has 110,000 to 150,000 clones, 80% to 90% seen once. Material: PBMCs. The receptors were gathered from a woman aged 40 to 50 in good health and CMV-seropositive. CDR3s include the opening cysteine and the closing phenylalanine or tryptophan. The D gene is left open where the match is weak. Clone size is stated in some rows and not others, as once, few, many or a class when expanded.

TGTGCCAGCAGTCACCGACAGGGTCATTCACCCCTCCACTTT	CASSHRQGHSPLHF	TRBV28	TRBJ1-6	.	TRBD1
TGTGCTAGTGGTTTTATGACTAGCGGGAGTACAAATGAGCAGTTCTTC	CASGFMTSGSTNEQFF	TRBV12-5	TRBJ2-1	.	TRBD2
TGTGCCACCAGCGGGCCCCCTAGCCCCAATCCCTTCTTT	CATSGPPSPNPFF	TRBV15	TRBJ1-1	.	.
TGTGCCAGCAGCCCTCGGACTAGCGGGAGGTGGGCAGATACGCAGTATTTT	CASSPRTSGRWADTQYF	TRBV9	TRBJ2-3	.	TRBD2
TGTGCCAGCAGCTGGAGACTAGCGGAGTTGTACAATGAGCAGTTCTTC	CASSWRLAELYNEQFF	TRBV5-6	TRBJ2-1	.	TRBD2
TGTGCCAGCAGTTACTCGGTCGGGATGGATCAGCCCCAGCATTTT	CASSYSVGMDQPQHF	TRBV6-6	TRBJ1-5	.	.
TGTGCCAGCAGCTTAGCCCCTCGGGACAGACTTTTCACAGATACGCAGTATTTT	CASSLAPRDRLFTDTQYF	TRBV11-2	TRBJ2-3	.	TRBD1
TGTGCCAGCAGCTTGGTGGACTTCGATGGCTACACCTTC	CASSLVDFDGYTF	TRBV5-5	TRBJ1-2	few	.
TGCGCCAGCAGCTCCTCGGGGGGCTACGAGCAGTACTTC	CASSSSGGYEQYF	TRBV5-1	TRBJ2-7	.	TRBD2
TGTGCCAGTAGCCCCGCAGGGGGCTCCTACGAGCAGTACTTC	CASSPAGGSYEQYF	TRBV19	TRBJ2-7	.	TRBD1
TGCGCCAGCAGCGACCGACAGGGAGGCGAAGCTTTCTTT	CASSDRQGGEAFF	TRBV5-1	TRBJ1-1	.	TRBD1
TGCGCCAGCAGCCAGGTGACAGGCATGAATGAAAAACTGTTTTTT	CASSQVTGMNEKLFF	TRBV4-1	TRBJ1-4	few	.
TGTGCCAGCAGCTTAGCCGACAGGTCGAATACGCAGTATTTT	CASSLADRSNTQYF	TRBV11-2	TRBJ2-3	.	.
TGCGCCAGCAGCTTGGTTGGAGGGTTGAACACTGAAGCTTTCTTT	CASSLVGGLNTEAFF	TRBV5-1	TRBJ1-1	.	.
TGTGCCAGCAGATCAGGGAGGGGAACAGATACGCAGTATTTT	CASRSGRGTDTQYF	TRBV28	TRBJ2-3	.	TRBD2
TGTGCCAGCAGCCAGCCGTCGTGGGCAGAGGGCTACACCTTC	CASSQPSWAEGYTF	TRBV5-6	TRBJ1-2	.	.
TGTGCCAGCAGTTTATCACCGACTAGCGGGGGTTACGAGCAGTACTTC	CASSLSPTSGGYEQYF	TRBV27	TRBJ2-7	.	TRBD2
TGTGCCAGCAGTCAGACAGGGGGCGGATACGAGCAGTACTTC	CASSQTGGGYEQYF	TRBV27	TRBJ2-7	.	TRBD1
TGTGCTAGCAGCTTAATTGGGGACAGGGTTGGGACCCACACCGGGGAGCTGTTTTTT	CASSLIGDRVGTHTGELFF	TRBV7-7	TRBJ2-2	.	TRBD1
TGTGCCAGCAGACTAGCGGACACATACAATGAGCAGTTCTTC	CASRLADTYNEQFF	TRBV6-5	TRBJ2-1	.	TRBD2
TGCGCCAGCAGCTTAGCGGGAGGGTTAGATACGCAGTATTTT	CASSLAGGLDTQYF	TRBV5-1	TRBJ2-3	.	TRBD2
TGTGCCAGCAGCACTACAGGGGGGAGGGAGACCCAGTACTTC	CASSTTGGRETQYF	TRBV7-8	TRBJ2-5	.	TRBD1
TGTGCCAGCAGTCCTTGGACAGCGAACACTGAAGCTTTCTTT	CASSPWTANTEAFF	TRBV27	TRBJ1-1	.	.
TGTGCCATCAGTGACGGCACTAGCGGGAGCACTAGCACAGATACGCAGTATTTT	CAISDGTSGSTSTDTQYF	TRBV10-3	TRBJ2-3	few	TRBD2
TGTGCCAGCAGCTTGGAGGGGAGGGAGACCCAGTACTTC	CASSLEGRETQYF	TRBV5-8	TRBJ2-5	.	.
TGTGCCAGCTCAACCGGGGACAGGGGGCGGGAGACCCAGTACTTC	CASSTGDRGRETQYF	TRBV2	TRBJ2-5	once	TRBD1
TGTGCCAGCTCACCAGACACTAACTATGGCTACACCTTC	CASSPDTNYGYTF	TRBV18	TRBJ1-2	once	.
TGTGCCAGCAGCCCCGCGGGGGGTTCTGAAGCTTTCTTT	CASSPAGGSEAFF	TRBV27	TRBJ1-1	.	.
TGTGCCAGCAGCTTAGCACCATCTGGTGGGAGAGGCACAGATACGCAGTATTTT	CASSLAPSGGRGTDTQYF	TRBV7-2	TRBJ2-3	.	.
TGCGCCAGCACCCGGGACAGTTCTAAAAATGAGCAGTTCTTC	CASTRDSSKNEQFF	TRBV5-1	TRBJ2-1	.	TRBD1
TGTGCCAGCAGTGGTCCGGGACAGAAGAAGAACTTC	CASSGPGQKKNF	TRBV27	TRBJ2-7	once	TRBD1
TGTGCCAGCAGTCTACAGGGCAGGGACACAGATACGCAGTATTTT	CASSLQGRDTDTQYF	TRBV7-9	TRBJ2-3	.	.
TGTGCCAGCAGCCTCAGACAGGGTAAAGAGGAAAAACTGTTTTTT	CASSLRQGKEEKLFF	TRBV2	TRBJ1-4	.	TRBD1
TGTGCCAGTAGTAGGGGACTAGCGGACATCAACAATGAGCAGTTCTTC	CASSRGLADINNEQFF	TRBV19	TRBJ2-1	.	TRBD2
TGTGCCAGCAGTGGTCGACAGGGCCCCGGGGAGCTGTTTTTT	CASSGRQGPGELFF	TRBV6-6	TRBJ2-2	.	TRBD1
TGTGCCAGCAGCGTCCGGGACTACCCCCCCAATGAGCAGTTCTTC	CASSVRDYPPNEQFF	TRBV9	TRBJ2-1	.	TRBD2
TGCGCCAGCAGCATGACAGGGGTGACGACTGAAGCTTTCTTT	CASSMTGVTTEAFF	TRBV4-3	TRBJ1-1	.	TRBD1
TGTGCCAGCAGTCCAACCTCGGGACACCCCTCCTTGGGCAATCAGCCCCAGCATTTT	CASSPTSGHPSLGNQPQHF	TRBV7-2	TRBJ1-5	.	.
TGTGCCAGCTCACCTCGGGACAGGAGACCCGGGGAGCTGTTTTTT	CASSPRDRRPGELFF	TRBV18	TRBJ2-2	.	TRBD1
TGTGCCAGCAGCGCCGGACAGGAGAACACTGAAGCTTTCTTT	CASSAGQENTEAFF	TRBV7-6	TRBJ1-1	.	TRBD1
TGTGCCAGCAGCTCATTGTTCCGGGACAGGATTCTCACAGATACGCAGTATTTT	CASSSLFRDRILTDTQYF	TRBV5-5	TRBJ2-3	.	TRBD1
TGTGCCAGTAGTATACAGGGGGCGAGGGGAGAAAAACTGTTTTTT	CASSIQGARGEKLFF	TRBV19	TRBJ1-4	few	TRBD1
TGTGCCATCAGTGATTTCGGGACAAGAGTGGGCTACACCTTC	CAISDFGTRVGYTF	TRBV10-3	TRBJ1-2	once	.
TGTGCCAGCAGCTTAACAGGGGGGGAGCAGCCCCAGCATTTT	CASSLTGGEQPQHF	TRBV7-2	TRBJ1-5	.	TRBD1
TGTGCCTGGAGGAACTCTAGGGAGCAGTTCTTC	CAWRNSREQFF	TRBV30	TRBJ2-1	.	.
TGTGCCAGCAGAAGTTCGGCTGGACAGGGTGGCACTGAAGCTTTCTTT	CASRSSAGQGGTEAFF	TRBV28	TRBJ1-1	few	TRBD1